One T cell receptor (beta chain) is described in this entry. CDR3 size: 15 residues. Germline CDR1 and CDR2: GTSNPN and SVGIG (reference sequence). J was trimmed by 7 bases and V by 4 bases; bases with no gene match: 9. Sequencing was performed with immunoSEQ multiplex PCR; in TCRdb, only in-frame clones are kept and a portion is missing. The top ten hold 0.13% of the sample, which has 2 million to 2.5 million clones, 85% to 95% seen once. This specimen belongs to a study of shared clonotypes between healthy human individuals. V usage is TRBV30 and J usage is TRBJ2-1; 11 nucleotides agree with TRBD2. The TCR sequence derives from a man between 18 and 35 years old in good health. The sample consisted of naive CD4+ T cells sorted from blood. The subset here: CD45RA+ positively selected. CDR3 loop: CAWKRGTSGGNEQFF. CDR3 sequence (DNA): TGTGCCTGGAAAAGAGGAACTAGCGGGGGAAATGAGCAGTTCTTC.